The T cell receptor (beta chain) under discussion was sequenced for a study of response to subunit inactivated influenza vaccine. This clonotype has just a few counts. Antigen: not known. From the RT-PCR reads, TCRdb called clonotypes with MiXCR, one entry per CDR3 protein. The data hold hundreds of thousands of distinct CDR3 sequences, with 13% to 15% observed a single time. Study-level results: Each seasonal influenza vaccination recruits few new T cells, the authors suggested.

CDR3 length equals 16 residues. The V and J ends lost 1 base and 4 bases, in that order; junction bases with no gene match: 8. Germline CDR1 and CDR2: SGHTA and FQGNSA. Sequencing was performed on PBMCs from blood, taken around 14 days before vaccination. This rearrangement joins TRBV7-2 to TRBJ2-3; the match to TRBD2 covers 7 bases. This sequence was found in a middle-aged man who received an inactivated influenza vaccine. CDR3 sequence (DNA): TGTGCCAGCAGCTTAGACGGGGGGTTGTTTGCAGATACGCAGTATTTT. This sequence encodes CASSLDGGLFADTQYF.